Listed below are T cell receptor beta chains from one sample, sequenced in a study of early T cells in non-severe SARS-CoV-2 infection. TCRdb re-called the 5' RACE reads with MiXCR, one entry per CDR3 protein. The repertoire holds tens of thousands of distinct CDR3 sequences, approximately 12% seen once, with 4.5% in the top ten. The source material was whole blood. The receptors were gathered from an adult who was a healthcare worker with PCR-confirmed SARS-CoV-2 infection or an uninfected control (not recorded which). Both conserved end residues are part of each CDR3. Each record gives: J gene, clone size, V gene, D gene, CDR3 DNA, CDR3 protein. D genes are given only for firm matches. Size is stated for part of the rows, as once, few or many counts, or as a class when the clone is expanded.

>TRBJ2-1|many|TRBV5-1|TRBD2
TGCGCCAGCAGCTCTCCTAGCGGGAGACACAATGAGCAGTTCTTC
CASSSPSGRHNEQFF
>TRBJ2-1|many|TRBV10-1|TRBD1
TGCGCCAGCAGTGAGGGGACAGAACAGCAGTTCTTC
CASSEGTEQQFF
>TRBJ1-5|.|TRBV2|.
TGTGCCAGCCGCGGTGAATACAATCAGCCCCAGCATTTT
CASRGEYNQPQHF
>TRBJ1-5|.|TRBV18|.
TGTGCCAGCTCACCGGTTGGAGGGATCAATCAGCCCCAGCATTTT
CASSPVGGINQPQHF
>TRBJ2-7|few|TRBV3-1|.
TGTGCCAGCAGCCATCGCGATAGCTCCTACGAGCAGTACTTC
CASSHRDSSYEQYF
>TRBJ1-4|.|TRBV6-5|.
TGTGCCAGCAGTGGACTCAGGGGCCCTAATGAAAAACTGTTTTTT
CASSGLRGPNEKLFF
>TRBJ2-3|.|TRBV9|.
TGTGCCAGCAGCCGAAGGACCTACACAGATACGCAGTATTTT
CASSRRTYTDTQYF
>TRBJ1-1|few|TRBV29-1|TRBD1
TGCAGCGTCCGGACAGGGTGGATGAACACTGAAGCTTTCTTT
CSVRTGWMNTEAFF
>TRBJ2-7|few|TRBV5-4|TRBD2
TGTGCCAGCAGCACCTCTCGGACTAGCGGGAGATACGAGCAGTACTTC
CASSTSRTSGRYEQYF
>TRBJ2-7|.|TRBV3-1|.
TGTGCCAGCAGCCAAGACGGACAGGGAGGGTTTGTCTTC
CASSQDGQGGFVF
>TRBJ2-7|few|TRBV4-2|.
TGTGCCAGCAGCCCTACGGATAGCGGATACGAGCAGTACTTC
CASSPTDSGYEQYF